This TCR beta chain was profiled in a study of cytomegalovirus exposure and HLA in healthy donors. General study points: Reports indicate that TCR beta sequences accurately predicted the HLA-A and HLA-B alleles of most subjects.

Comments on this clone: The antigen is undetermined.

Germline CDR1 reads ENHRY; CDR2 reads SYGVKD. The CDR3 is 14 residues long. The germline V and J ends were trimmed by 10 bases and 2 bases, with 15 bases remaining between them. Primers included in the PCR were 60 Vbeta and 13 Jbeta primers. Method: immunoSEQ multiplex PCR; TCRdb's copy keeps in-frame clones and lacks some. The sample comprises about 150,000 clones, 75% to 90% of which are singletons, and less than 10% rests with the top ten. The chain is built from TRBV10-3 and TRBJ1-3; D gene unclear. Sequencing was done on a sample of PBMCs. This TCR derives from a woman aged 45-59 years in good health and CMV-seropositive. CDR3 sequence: CATQNAPAGNTIYF. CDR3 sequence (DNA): TGTGCCACCCAAAACGCCCCGGCTGGAAACACCATATATTTT.